These T cell receptor beta chains were read from a single sample in a study of blood T cell repertoires in COVID-19. Some clones are missing from TCRdb's copy, which holds only in-frame ones; the method was immunoSEQ multiplex PCR. The table includes tens of thousands of clones, roughly nine tenths detected once. Specimen: peripheral blood. The receptors were sampled from a woman older than 75 with acute or convalescent COVID-19. The conserved cysteine and the conserved F or W are not part of the CDR3 here. Fields, in order: V gene, J gene, CDR3 protein.

V: TRBV11-2
J: TRBJ2-5
CDR3: ASSLEVRGRLAPKETQY

V: TRBV7-2
J: TRBJ2-5
CDR3: ASRPGGRETQY

V: TRBV5-4
J: TRBJ2-1
CDR3: ASSPGTTGDEQF

V: TRBV7-8
J: TRBJ1-1
CDR3: ASSSRREHTEAF

V: TRBV6-5
J: TRBJ1-2
CDR3: ASSLEALGGYT

V: TRBV7-2
J: TRBJ1-3
CDR3: ASSLDSGSGNTIY

V: TRBV14
J: TRBJ1-3
CDR3: ASSPGRGGNTIY

V: TRBV6-6
J: TRBJ1-2
CDR3: ASRQTRSGYT

V: TRBV7-2
J: TRBJ2-7
CDR3: ASSLGGGPFYEQY

V: TRBV7-3
J: TRBJ2-1
CDR3: ASSLNSGSFDEQF

V: TRBV19
J: TRBJ1-3
CDR3: ASSMRERSGNTIY

V: TRBV5-5
J: TRBJ2-5
CDR3: ASSFRLYQETQY

V: TRBV10-1
J: TRBJ1-2
CDR3: ASSIERSYGYT

V: TRBV9
J: TRBJ2-7
CDR3: ASSAIGTSGEQY

V: TRBV4-1
J: TRBJ2-4
CDR3: ASSYPGQGSGNIQY

V: TRBV3-1/TRBV3-2
J: TRBJ2-1
CDR3: ASSQGGSGGPRNEQF

V: TRBV6-1
J: TRBJ2-3
CDR3: ASSGLVGGPPDTQY

V: TRBV24-1
J: TRBJ2-1
CDR3: ATSEAGTSHLKQF

V: TRBV19
J: TRBJ2-6
CDR3: ASSVRGGSGANVLT

V: TRBV7-9
J: TRBJ2-7
CDR3: ASSREGGYEQY

V: TRBV21-1
J: TRBJ1-2
CDR3: ASSKASGDYGYT

V: TRBV4-1
J: TRBJ2-5
CDR3: ASSQDSLAVYQETQY

V: TRBV19
J: TRBJ2-3
CDR3: ASSKTRTQY

V: TRBV28
J: TRBJ1-5
CDR3: ASWTVNQPQH

V: TRBV2
J: TRBJ1-5
CDR3: ASTTDRASNQPQH

V: TRBV7-9
J: TRBJ2-3
CDR3: ASSSLGGDLLY

V: TRBV3-1/TRBV3-2
J: TRBJ1-1
CDR3: ASSQVGGSTEAF

V: TRBV5-1
J: TRBJ2-2
CDR3: ASSPTLGLAGTGELF

V: TRBV3-1/TRBV3-2
J: TRBJ2-7
CDR3: ASSQGRQASQY

V: TRBV18
J: TRBJ2-5
CDR3: ASSPRQNQETQY

V: TRBV30
J: TRBJ2-2
CDR3: AWREQSTGELF

V: TRBV27
J: TRBJ1-2
CDR3: ASSGQSYGYT

V: TRBV18
J: TRBJ1-5
CDR3: ASSPGQGKLPQH

V: TRBV16
J: TRBJ2-7
CDR3: ASSQSVVGTTTIKQY

V: TRBV18
J: TRBJ2-1
CDR3: ASSSLGLAGGPGSSYNEQF

V: TRBV19
J: TRBJ1-2
CDR3: ASSIPGTGWRSYGYT

V: TRBV5-4
J: TRBJ1-5
CDR3: ASSSEGSNQPQH

V: TRBV18
J: TRBJ1-2
CDR3: ASSRQGKPNYGYT

V: TRBV7-2
J: TRBJ2-2
CDR3: ASSLAQKYTGELF

V: TRBV7-3
J: TRBJ2-1
CDR3: ASSPGASQGNEQF

V: TRBV30
J: TRBJ1-5
CDR3: AWSVTRAGNQPQH

V: TRBV9
J: TRBJ1-3
CDR3: ASSSKGGQRSGNTIY

V: TRBV5-1
J: TRBJ2-1
CDR3: ASSLAGLAGGRNEQF

V: TRBV11-2
J: TRBJ1-5
CDR3: ASSLGTFDNQPQH

V: TRBV28
J: TRBJ2-5
CDR3: ASSPPGWQETQY